The TCR beta chain described here comes from a study of vaccination and CD4 T cells after COVID-19. On this clonotype: As yet, its antigen is unknown. Germline is not matched at one junction end, which may reflect a read error.

Sequencing of DNA taken from cultured CD4+ T cells relied on the Oncomine TCR Beta short-read assay. MiXCR, applied by TCRdb to the PCR reads, yields one record per CDR3 protein. Here the sample spans some 9,100 distinct CDR3 sequences, 40% to 60% being singletons. Treatment indicated: roughly 10-day PBMC culture with coronavirus spike peptide pools or control peptides (ViraFEST assay). CD4+ T cells that came from the unexposed donor were collected before the COVID-19 pandemic (2011-2018). Antigen-specific T cells were expanded with peptide pools by ViraFEST, and TCRs were then sequenced. Cell supply allowing, SARS-CoV-2 S/N and four cold-coronavirus spikes probed unexposed-donor CD4+ T cells. CDR3 length: 16 residues. From germline, CDR1 is MNHNS and CDR2 SASEGT.

This TCR was sampled from a human donor in good health. V gene TRBV6-1 combines with J gene TRBJ2-4, with TRBD2 matching 15 bases. The sample consisted of CD4+ T cells from blood, cultured in vitro. Here the CDR3 DNA reads TGTGCCAGCAGTGCTATAGGACTAGCGGGAGGGCCTCTTCAAGACTTC. Its translation is CASSAIGLAGGPLQDF.